These 5 T cell receptor beta chains originate from one sample sequenced in a study of blood T cell repertoires in COVID-19. The protocol was immunoSEQ multiplex PCR, while the TCRdb copy is restricted to in-frame clones and leaves out a portion. The sample has 430,000 or so clones; 70% to 90% are singletons. The sample comprised PBMCs or T cells enriched from blood (not recorded which). These receptors came from a woman aged 18-35 years who had been exposed to COVID-19.

The chain couples TRBV7-9 to TRBJ1-5; 7 bases align to TRBD1. J lost 6 bases, V lost 4 bases, and 3 bases had no gene match. The CDR3 contains 13 residues. The V gene's germline CDR1 is SEHNR and CDR2 FQNEAQ (reference sequence). CDR3: CASSSRTGQPQHF. The CDR3 DNA sequence: TGTGCCAGCAGCTCAAGGACAGGTCAGCCCCAGCATTTT.

The V gene is TRBV6-1, the J gene TRBJ1-5; 7 bases line up with TRBD1. V was clipped by 2 bases and J by 1 base; unmatched bases: 8. The CDR3 runs 17 residues. Germline V gene lookup returns CDR1 MNHNS and CDR2 SASEGT. The CDR3 nucleotides are TGTGCCAGCAGTGAACGAGTAGGGGGCGGGAGCAATCAGCCCCAGCATTTT. Protein: CASSERVGGGSNQPQHF.

This clone came up once. The V call is TRBV2, the J call TRBJ1-2; 7 positions agree with TRBD1. CDR1 is SNHLY, CDR2 FYNNEI, per germline. This CDR3 is 14 amino acids long. The trim removed 1 base at V and 3 bases at J, leaving 2 bases unmatched. DNA for the CDR3: TGTGCCAGCAGTGAAGTTGACAGGGACTATGGCTACACCTTC. This sequence encodes CASSEVDRDYGYTF.

The V gene is TRBV5-8, the J gene TRBJ2-1; D is undetermined. The CDR3 consists of 12 residues. From germline, CDR1 is SGHTS and CDR2 YDEGEE. The V gene lost 2 bases and the J gene lost 8 bases, with 8 bases spanning the gap. The CDR3 sequence is CASSFPGHEQFF. Here the CDR3 DNA reads TGTGCCAGCAGCTTTCCAGGCCATGAGCAGTTCTTC.

The gene calls are TRBV3-1 (or the pseudogene TRBV3-2) and TRBJ2-1; 10 bases map to TRBD2. The length of the CDR3 is 17 residues. CDR1 and CDR2 (germline): LGHDT, YNNKEL (reference sequence). J was trimmed by 7 bases and V by 0 bases; bases with no gene match: 9. The CDR3: CASSQERAGGPGNEQFF. The CDR3 coding sequence is TGTGCCAGCAGCCAAGAACGAGCGGGGGGGCCGGGTAATGAGCAGTTCTTC.